These 29 T cell receptor beta chains share one sample of origin, sequenced in a study of blood T cell repertoires in COVID-19. The method was immunoSEQ multiplex PCR; TCRdb's version includes in-frame clones alone and lacks a portion of them. Seen here are 400,000 to 450,000 clones, around nine tenths observed once, and the top ten hold roughly 0.84%. The sequenced sample was peripheral blood. The receptor source for this set is a young man with COVID-19, enrolled during active disease.

This chain joins TRBV12-3 or TRBV12-4 and TRBJ1-1; 7 nucleotides agree with TRBD1. The CDR3 loop spans 13 amino acids. Trimming at V came to 3 bases and at J to 7 bases, leaving 5 bases not matched to a gene. CDR3 protein: CASSLWDRNEAFF. The CDR3 coding sequence is TGTGCCAGCAGTTTGTGGGACAGAAATGAAGCTTTCTTT.

The rearrangement uses TRBV11-1 and TRBJ2-1, with D perhaps TRBD2 (6 bases). The CDR3 spans 16 residues. CDR1 and CDR2 (germline): SGHAT, FQDESV (reference sequence). V was pared by 5 bases and J by 4 bases, with 18 bases between. CDR3 sequence: CASSVDPGLLYNEQFF. The CDR3 nucleotides read TGTGCCAGCAGCGTAGATCCGGGACTCTTATACAATGAGCAGTTCTTC.

J is TRBJ2-7 and V is TRBV30; TRBD2 aligns across 7 bases. The trim removed 2 bases at V and 4 bases at J, leaving 8 bases unmatched. This CDR3 is built from 14 residues. Looked up from germline, CDR1 is GTSNPN and CDR2 is SVGIG (reference sequence). Here the CDR3 DNA reads TGTGCCTGGAGTAGGGGCCAGGGAGGGTACGAGCAGTACTTC. Translation gives CAWSRGQGGYEQYF.

The table lists this clone with a count of one. The chain uses TRBV6-5 and TRBJ2-1; 11 nucleotides line up with TRBD2. V lost 5 bases, J lost 8 bases, and 8 bases stayed unmatched. The CDR3 totals 15 residues. Germline V gives CDR1 MNHEY, CDR2 SVGAGI. In DNA form, the CDR3 reads TGTGCCAGCAGTACAACTAGCGGGAGAGGGTATGAGCAGTTCTTC. Translation: CASSTTSGRGYEQFF.

V and J are TRBV19 and TRBJ2-5; possible D gene TRBD2, 6 bases. Germline V gene sequence: CDR1 LNHDA, CDR2 SQIVND (reference sequence). The CDR3 covers 15 residues. V was cut by 4 bases and J by 2 bases, with 14 bases left in between. The CDR3: CASSNLLGRQETQYF. DNA for the CDR3: TGTGCCAGTAGTAACCTCTTGGGGAGGCAAGAGACCCAGTACTTC. Combining the CDR3 with reference TRBV19 and TRBJ2-5 gives the whole variable domain DGGITQSPKYLFRKEGQNVTLSCEQNLNHDAMYWYRQDPGQGLRLIYYSQIVNDFQKGDIAEGYSVSREKKESFPLTVTSAQKNPTAFYLCASSNLLGRQETQYFGPGTRLLVL.

This chain joins TRBV18 and TRBJ2-2; the match to TRBD2 covers 7 bases. The CDR3 is 15 residues long. After removal of 3 bases from V and 5 bases from J, the junction contained 6 bases not matched to a gene. Germline CDR1 and CDR2: KGHSH and LQKENI. The CDR3 sequence: CASSPLAEGTGELFF. The CDR3 DNA sequence: TGTGCCAGCTCACCGCTAGCGGAAGGTACCGGGGAGCTGTTTTTT.

The chain joins TRBV18 to TRBJ2-1, with D hard to call. The CDR3 has 14 amino acids. CDR1 is KGHSH, CDR2 LQKENI, per germline. V was shortened by 4 bases and J by 7 bases, with 14 bases between the two germline ends. The CDR3, as DNA: TGTGCCAGCTCACAGACCGCACCTAGGAATGAGCAGTTCTTC. Protein: CASSQTAPRNEQFF.

V and J are TRBV6-5 and TRBJ1-1; 7 bases line up with TRBD1. The CDR3 has 14 amino acids. V shed 5 bases, J shed 1 base, and the junction held 4 bases outside the gene matches. Germline values: CDR1 MNHEY, CDR2 SVGAGI. The CDR3 loop is CASSPWTGNTEAFF. CDR3 sequence (DNA): TGTGCCAGCAGTCCTTGGACAGGGAACACTGAAGCTTTCTTT.

This chain joins TRBV7-6 and TRBJ2-1; 12 bases line up with TRBD2. Germline V CDR1 and CDR2: SGHVS, FNYEAQ. The CDR3 spans 18 residues. J lost 4 bases, V lost 1 base, and 8 bases had no gene match. Written as DNA, the CDR3 is TGTGCCAGCAGCTTAGGCTCACTAGCGGGGGGTATTTACAATGAGCAGTTCTTC. Protein sequence: CASSLGSLAGGIYNEQFF.

Only one count was recorded for this clone. This chain joins TRBV7-2 and TRBJ2-2; possible D gene TRBD1, 6 bases. CDR3 length: 13 amino acids. Germline V gene data show CDR1 as SGHTA and CDR2 as FQGNSA. Deletions cut 7 bases from V and 10 bases from J, with 16 bases between. CDR3 residues: CASTRQVRMELFF. CDR3 DNA sequence: TGTGCCAGCACCAGACAGGTCCGGATGGAGCTGTTTTTT. Full variable domain (missing parts from reference TRBV7-2 and TRBJ2-2): GAGVSQSPSNKVTEKGKDVELRCDPISGHTALYWYRQSLGQGLEFLIYFQGNSAPDKSGLPSDRFSAERTGGSVSTLTIQRTQQEDSAVYLCASTRQVRMELFFGEGSRLTVL.

This chain links TRBV3-1 (or the pseudogene TRBV3-2) with TRBJ2-1; D unclear. Per germline, CDR1 LGHDT and CDR2 YNNKEL (reference sequence). Trimming removed 0 bases at V and 10 bases at J, with 7 bases between. The CDR3 runs to 12 residues. CDR3 sequence (DNA): TGTGCCAGCAGCCAAGAGATGGAGGAGCAGTTCTTC. The encoded protein is CASSQEMEEQFF.

This chain uses TRBV4-2 with TRBJ1-1, with TRBD1 as a possible D gene (5 bases). This CDR3 contains 16 residues. The germline V gene has CDR1 LGHNA and CDR2 YNFKEQ. Trimming took off 1 base at V and 4 bases at J, with 16 bases between the two ends. The CDR3 reads CASSQAINSGGTEAFF. The DNA of the CDR3 is TGTGCCAGCAGCCAAGCCATAAATTCGGGGGGCACTGAAGCTTTCTTT.

This chain links TRBV7-9 with TRBJ1-4; 7 bases are shared with TRBD1. This CDR3 contains 15 residues. V lost 6 bases to trimming and J lost 5 bases; unmatched junction nucleotides: 9. Germline loops: CDR1 SEHNR, CDR2 FQNEAQ (reference sequence). The CDR3 region is CASSVGGQLNEKLFF. CDR3 nucleotides: TGTGCCAGCAGTGTGGGGGGACAGCTGAATGAAAAACTGTTTTTT.

V gene TRBV2 combines with J gene TRBJ1-3; perhaps TRBD1 as D (6 bases). Germline V gene lookup returns CDR1 SNHLY and CDR2 FYNNEI. The CDR3 is 14 amino acids. The V and J ends lost 5 bases and 2 bases respectively, with 10 bases between them. Here the CDR3 reads CASSTGSTGNTIYF. Written as DNA, the CDR3 is TGTGCCAGCAGTACAGGGTCAACTGGAAACACCATATATTTT. Full variable domain (remainder filled in from reference TRBV2 and TRBJ1-3): EPEVTQTPSHQVTQMGQEVILRCVPISNHLYFYWYRQILGQKVEFLVSFYNNEISEKSEIFDDQFSVERPDGSNFTLKIRSTKLEDSAMYFCASSTGSTGNTIYFGEGSWLTVV.

This clone was counted a single time. The gene calls are TRBV5-4 and TRBJ2-5, with TRBD2 matching over 13 bases. The V segment lost 4 bases and the J segment 5 bases; nucleotides outside the gene matches: 5. Germline-derived CDR1 and CDR2 are SGHNT and YYREEE (reference sequence). This CDR3 is 15 amino acids long. The CDR3 sequence is CASSPGLAGKETQYF. The CDR3 DNA follows: TGTGCCAGCAGCCCGGGACTAGCGGGAAAGGAGACCCAGTACTTC.

This chain links TRBV7-8 with TRBJ2-1, with D perhaps TRBD1 (6 bases). The V end lost 1 base, the J end lost 12 bases, and 16 bases lay between the germline ends. Germline values: CDR1 SGHVS, CDR2 FQNEAQ. This CDR3 has 14 residues. CDR3 nucleotide sequence: TGTGCCAGCAGCTTAGGACTACAGGGTCGGTGGCAGTTCTTC. It translates to CASSLGLQGRWQFF.

This rearrangement joins TRBV27 to TRBJ2-7, with 11 bases matching TRBD2. Losses at the gene ends were 4 bases for V and 6 bases for J; bases not matched to a gene: 14. There are 17 residues in the CDR3. Germline CDR1 is MNHEY and CDR2 is SMNVEV (reference sequence). The CDR3 region has the DNA TGTGCCAGCAGTTATATCACGACTAGCGGGATACTCGGCGAGCAGTACTTC. Its translation is CASSYITTSGILGEQYF.

The chain is built from TRBV6-5 and TRBJ1-1; 8 bases line up with TRBD1. The CDR3 covers 14 residues. The trim removed 7 bases at V and 1 base at J, leaving 5 bases unmatched. CDR1 MNHEY and CDR2 SVGAGI come from the germline V gene. The CDR3, as DNA: TGTGCCAGCACCCAGGGACAGGCGAACACTGAAGCTTTCTTT. It is translated as CASTQGQANTEAFF.

The genes are TRBV5-4 and TRBJ2-2; possibly TRBD2 for D (5 bases). Germline values: CDR1 SGHNT, CDR2 YYREEE (reference sequence). This CDR3 is 15 amino acids long. Trimming stripped 4 bases from V and 7 bases from J, with 17 bases between. CDR3 sequence: CASSPPDPGNGELFF. The CDR3 coding sequence is TGTGCCAGCAGCCCGCCCGACCCGGGGAACGGGGAGCTGTTTTTT. Complete variable domain (other parts from reference TRBV5-4 and TRBJ2-2): ETGVTQSPTHLIKTRGQQVTLRCSSQSGHNTVSWYQQALGQGPQFIFQYYREEENGRGNFPPRFSGLQFPNYSSELNVNALELDDSALYLCASSPPDPGNGELFFGEGSRLTVL.

This chain connects TRBV25-1 to TRBJ2-7; the D is unclear. CDR3 length: 13 amino acids. Germline CDR1 reads MGHDK; CDR2 reads SYGVNS. V lost 5 bases to trimming and J lost 3 bases, with 11 bases between them. The CDR3, as DNA: TGTGCCAGCAGTCCCCTGAGGCTCTACGAGCAGTACTTC. Amino acid sequence: CASSPLRLYEQYF.

The chain joins TRBV6-4 to TRBJ1-5; the match to TRBD1 covers 9 bases. Trimming removed 6 bases from V and 7 bases from J; junction bases left unmatched: 10. This CDR3 region has 15 residues. Germline V gene lookup returns CDR1 MRHNA and CDR2 SNTAGT. In DNA form, the CDR3 reads TGTGCCAGCAGCTCCTCCGGGACAGGGCTACAGCCCCAGCATTTT. Protein sequence: CASSSSGTGLQPQHF.

This chain connects TRBV7-9 to TRBJ1-1; TRBD1 aligns across 7 bases. CDR1 SEHNR and CDR2 FQNEAQ come from the germline V gene (reference sequence). V dropped 5 bases and J dropped 4; count of bases not matched to a gene: 13. The CDR3 is 16 residues long. CDR3 in DNA: TGTGCCAGCAGCAAACAGGGGATGGTGAAAGTCACTGAAGCTTTCTTT. Translated, it gives CASSKQGMVKVTEAFF.

This chain links TRBV13 with TRBJ1-4; 11 bases align to TRBD1. The germline gives CDR1 PRHDT, CDR2 FYEKMQ (reference sequence). The CDR3 has 15 residues. The ends lost 5 bases at V and 8 bases at J; junction bases unmatched: 7. For the CDR3, the DNA is TGTGCCAGCAGCGATCGGACAGGGGGCGACGAAAAACTGTTTTTT. Translated, it gives CASSDRTGGDEKLFF. Variable domain in full (rest from reference TRBV13 and TRBJ1-4): AAGVIQSPRHLIKEKRETATLKCYPIPRHDTVYWYQQGPGQDPQFLISFYEKMQSDKGSIPDRFSAQQFSDYHSELNMSSLELGDSALYFCASSDRTGGDEKLFFGSGTQLSVL.

The chain joins TRBV7-3 to TRBJ2-3; a possible D gene is TRBD1 (5 bases). Germline CDR1 reads SGHTA; CDR2 reads FQGTGA. The CDR3 sequence is 15 residues long. V lost 5 bases and J 2 bases, leaving 14 bases between the germline ends. The CDR3 sequence: CASSLGHLTTDTQYF. The DNA of the CDR3 is TGTGCCAGCAGCCTTGGACACCTAACCACAGATACGCAGTATTTT.

The CDR3 spells CAIRGQVNSPLHF. CDR3 nucleotide sequence: TGTGCCATCAGGGGACAGGTGAATTCACCCCTCCACTTT. This rearrangement joins TRBV10-3 to TRBJ1-6; 8 nucleotides line up with TRBD1. The CDR3 is 13 residues long. Germline trimming cut 6 bases from V and 7 bases from J; bases unmatched to any gene: 2. Germline CDR1 ENHRY, CDR2 SYGVKD.

CDR3 sequence (DNA): TGCGCCAGCAGCTTTTATGGTACGCGGAGCTCCTACAATGAGCAGTTCTTC. This sequence encodes CASSFYGTRSSYNEQFF. The chain recombines TRBV5-1 with TRBJ2-1; D gene uncertain. The V end lost 2 bases, the J end lost 0 bases, and 15 bases lay between the germline ends. The length of the CDR3 is 17 residues. The germline gives CDR1 SGHRS, CDR2 YFSETQ.

This clone was detected only once. The chain couples TRBV5-1 to TRBJ1-2; TRBD1 aligns across 9 bases. V shed 4 bases and J 6 bases; nucleotides not matched to a gene: 10. This CDR3 spans 15 amino acids. Germline assignment: CDR1 SGHRS and CDR2 YFSETQ. The CDR3 loop is CASSPPGQGEDGYTF. In DNA form, the CDR3 reads TGCGCCAGCAGCCCTCCGGGACAGGGAGAGGATGGCTACACCTTC.

The gene calls are TRBV18 and TRBJ2-5, with D perhaps matching TRBD2 (6 bases). Near its end, the DNA agrees better with TRBJ2-7, so the J call may be wrong. Germline V gene lookup returns CDR1 KGHSH and CDR2 LQKENI. The CDR3 has 14 amino acids. CDR3 region: CASSPDYDEYEQYF. CDR3 sequence (DNA): TGTGCCAGCTCACCGGACTACGATGAATACGAGCAGTACTTC.

This clone turned up a few times. The J gene is TRBJ1-3, the V gene TRBV13, with D tentatively TRBD1 (6 bases). The V end was cut by 1 base, the J end by 3 bases, with 13 bases between. Germline V gene data show CDR1 as PRHDT and CDR2 as FYEKMQ (reference sequence). The CDR3 runs to 16 residues. DNA of the CDR3: TGTGCCAGCAGCTTAGTGGACCTAGGGGGTGGAAACACCATATATTTT. Encoded protein: CASSLVDLGGGNTIYF.